This TCR beta chain originates from a study of CD8 T cells in ankylosing spondylitis. Remarks on this clonotype: Its antigen is as yet unknown.

Making use of molecular barcodes, quantitative 5'-RACE generated TCR beta libraries. MiXCR, applied by TCRdb to the 5' RACE reads, yields one record per CDR3 protein. Here the sample spans under 850,000 distinct CDR3 sequences, 15% to 20% being singletons. Study findings and constraints: Disease-linked clones were CD8+ and relatively rare in peripheral blood. Certain motif variants had earlier appeared in reactive arthritis synovial fluid and blood. Blood of patients with ankylosing spondylitis appeared to be characterized by a TCR beta motif of eight highly homologous variants.

CDR1 is SGHTA and CDR2 is FQGNSA in the germline V gene. The V end was cut by 1 base, the J end by 0 bases, with 7 bases between. The CDR3 extends over 16 amino acids. The genes are TRBV7-2 and TRBJ2-6; D remains unclear. The source material was blood, either unsorted or a sorted T cell fraction (not recorded which). The origin of this receptor is a male donor with ankylosing spondylitis. CDR3 residues: CASSLVRNSGANVLTF. Written as DNA, the CDR3 is TGTGCCAGCAGCTTAGTTCGTAACTCTGGGGCCAACGTCCTGACTTTC.